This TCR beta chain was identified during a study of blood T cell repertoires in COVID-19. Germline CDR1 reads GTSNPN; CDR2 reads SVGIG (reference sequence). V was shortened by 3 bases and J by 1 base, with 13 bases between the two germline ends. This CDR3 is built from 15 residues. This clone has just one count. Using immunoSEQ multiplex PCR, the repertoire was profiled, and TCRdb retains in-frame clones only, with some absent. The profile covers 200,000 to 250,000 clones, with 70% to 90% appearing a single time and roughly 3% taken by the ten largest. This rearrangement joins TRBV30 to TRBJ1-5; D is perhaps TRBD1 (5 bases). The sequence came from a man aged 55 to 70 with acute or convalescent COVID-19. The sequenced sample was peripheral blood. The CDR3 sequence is CAWRLPGGSNQPQHF. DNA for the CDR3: TGTGCCTGGAGACTACCCGGGGGGAGCAATCAGCCCCAGCATTTT. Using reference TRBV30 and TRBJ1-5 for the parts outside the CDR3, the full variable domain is SQTIHQWPATLVQPVGSPLSLECTVEGTSNPNLYWYRQAAGRGLQLLFYSVGIGQISSEVPQNLSASRPQDRQFILSSKKLLLSDSGFYLCAWRLPGGSNQPQHFGDGTRLSIL.